Following are 25 T cell receptor beta chains from one sample sequenced in a study of tumor-infiltrating lymphocytes in primary liver carcinoma. DNA and RNA were both co-extracted from approximately 20-30 mg of bulk tissue that had not been sorted. With around 500 ng total RNA as template and a constant-region primer, TCR beta cDNA was made. ARM-PCR was slightly modified, and three nested multiplex PCR rounds with it gave rise to the TCR beta libraries. The first two PCR rounds, approximately 10 cycles each, used TRBV1-TRBV30 forward primers and a C-beta reverse primer. Each CDR3 protein is one row after TCRdb ran MiXCR on the multiplex PCR reads. The table has under 110,000 distinct CDR3 sequences, about 70% seen once. Source material: liver tumor tissue from sampling region 2. Indicated subset: tumor region T2, inferior pole. The receptors come from a woman in her fifties or sixties with primary liver carcinoma and hepatitis B virus infection.

This chain joins TRBV29-1 and TRBJ2-3; D might be TRBD2 (6 bases). This CDR3 comprises 12 residues. The germline V and J ends were trimmed by 7 bases and 5 bases, with 13 bases remaining between them. Germline V gene sequence: CDR1 SQVTM, CDR2 ANQGSEA. The CDR3 reads CSASVPGDTQYF. CDR3 nucleotide sequence: TGCAGCGCTAGCGTCCCGGGAGATACGCAGTATTTT.

A note on this clonotype: The conserved closing phenylalanine or tryptophan is absent in this CDR3, likely reflecting a read error. The J gene is TRBJ2-7, the V gene TRBV28; D not certain. The CDR3 is made up of 13 amino acids. CDR1 and CDR2 from the germline V gene are MDHEN and SYDVKM. The CDR3: CAGSSTLSYEQYL. The CDR3 DNA sequence: TGCGCCGGCAGCTCTACCCTCTCCTACGAGCAGTACTTA.

This clonotype has a handful of counts. With a much larger clone just one base away, this may be a read error. This chain uses TRBV14 with TRBJ1-2; no firm D call. V lost 3 bases and J lost 5, with 10 bases in between. CDR1 and CDR2 (germline): SGHDN, FVKESK. The CDR3 has 13 amino acids. The CDR3 here is CASSHLGVYGYTF. The CDR3 DNA is TGTGCCAGCAGCCACCTTGGGGTGTATGGCTACACCTTC.

The chain combines TRBV29-1 with TRBJ2-2, with D unclear. V lost 4 bases and J 8 bases, leaving 17 bases between the germline ends. The CDR3 spans 14 residues. Germline-derived CDR1 and CDR2 are SQVTM and ANQGSEA. The CDR3 here is CSVAGLTITGELFF. CDR3 coding DNA: TGCAGCGTTGCTGGTCTTACCATCACAGGGGAGCTGTTTTTT.

Worth noting for this clonotype: A read error may account for a junction end that differs from germline. This chain links TRBV11-3 with TRBJ2-1; D is undetermined. The length of the CDR3 is 15 residues. Germline loops: CDR1 SGHNT, CDR2 YENEEA. Written as DNA, the CDR3 is TGTGCCAGCAGCTCACAGATTCCTCTCAACAATGGGCAGTCCTTC. Translating it yields CASSSQIPLNNGQSF.

DNA of the CDR3: TGTGCCAGCAGCCCCTTCACCCAACAGCGCAGGGGGTACCGCACAGATACGCAGTATTTT. This codes for CASSPFTQQRRGYRTDTQYF. This sequence joins TRBV7-9 and TRBJ2-3, with 7 positions matching TRBD1. Germline loops: CDR1 SEHNR, CDR2 FQNEAQ (reference sequence). V was pared by 5 bases and J by 1 base, with 21 bases of the junction left unmatched. CDR3 length: 20 amino acids.

In the case of this clonotype: A much larger clone sits a single nucleotide away, making a read error possible. This sequence joins TRBV7-8 and TRBJ2-3; D is possibly TRBD2 (6 bases). This CDR3 has 16 amino acids. Germline V CDR1 and CDR2: SGHVS, FQNEAQ. Trimming shortened V by 6 bases and J by 2 bases, and 18 bases separated the two germline ends. CDR3 sequence: CASRGGLTGVTDTQYF. As DNA, the CDR3 is TGTGCCAGCAGGGGAGGACTAACGGGAGTCACAGATACGCAGTATTTT.

With respect to this clonotype: The junction and the germline gene differ at one end; a read error may be behind it. The V gene is TRBV29-1, the J gene TRBJ1-2; perhaps TRBD1 as D (5 bases). Looked up from germline, CDR1 is SQVTM and CDR2 is ANQGSEA. The length of the CDR3 is 12 residues. The CDR3, as DNA: TGCAGCGTCCCCAGGGTCCCCTATGACTACGCCTTC. It codes for CSVPRVPYDYAF.

On this clonotype itself: One base away lies a much larger clone, so this may be a sequencing read error. V and J are TRBV4-1 and TRBJ2-5; 7 bases line up with TRBD1. This CDR3 region has 14 residues. Germline values: CDR1 MGHRA, CDR2 YSYEKL. The CDR3 DNA follows: TGCGCCATCAGCCAAGGGGGCGCCGGGGAGACCCAGTACTTC. Its protein product is CAISQGGAGETQYF.

As regards this clonotype: Because the CDR3 is missing its conserved closing phenylalanine or tryptophan, this is likely a read error. The rearrangement links TRBV11-2 to TRBJ1-4; 7 bases align to TRBD1. Germline CDR1 SGHAT, CDR2 FQNNGV. The CDR3 contains 18 residues. The CDR3 loop reads CASSSTGTTRATNEKLFS. In nucleotides, the CDR3 is TGTGCCAGTAGCTCGACAGGGACCACTCGTGCAACTAATGAAAAACTGTTTTCT.

This clonotype was found a few times. V usage is TRBV7-2 and J usage is TRBJ2-7; no clear D. Germline CDR1 is SGHTA and CDR2 is FQGNSA. The CDR3 contains 12 residues. The V and J ends lost 4 bases and 3 bases respectively, with 7 bases between them. CDR3 nucleotide sequence: TGTGCCAGCAGCTCCAGGAACTACGAGCAGTACTTC. As protein: CASSSRNYEQYF.

This clonotype occurred once. The rearrangement joins TRBV7-9 to TRBJ2-5; TRBD2 agrees at 7 bases. Unmatched junction bases numbered 6, after V lost 1 base and J lost 4 bases. The CDR3 contains 15 residues. Germline V CDR1 and CDR2: SEHNR, FQNEAQ (reference sequence). The CDR3 sequence is CASSLVAGVGETQYF. Here the CDR3 DNA reads TGTGCCAGCAGCTTAGTGGCGGGAGTTGGAGAGACCCAGTACTTC. The full variable domain, with the rest looked up from reference TRBV7-9 and TRBJ2-5, is DTGVSQNPRHKITKRGQNVTFRCDPISEHNRLYWYRQTLGQGPEFLTYFQNEAQLEKSRLLSDRFSAERPKGSFSTLEIQRTEQGDSAMYLCASSLVAGVGETQYFGPGTRLLVL.

This clonotype has more than one count but fewer than ten. The chain combines TRBV7-3 with TRBJ2-4; D tentatively fits TRBD1 or TRBD2 (6 bases each). The CDR3 extends over 15 amino acids. V was cut by 0 bases and J by 8 bases, with 14 bases left in between. Germline-derived CDR1 and CDR2 are SGHTA and FQGTGA. The CDR3: CASSLTGGPRDIQYF. CDR3 nucleotides: TGTGCCAGCAGCTTAACTGGGGGGCCGAGAGACATTCAGTACTTC.

The genes are TRBV29-1 and TRBJ2-3; D is unresolved. CDR1 is SQVTM, CDR2 ANQGSEA, per germline. CDR3 length: 17 residues. The ends were cut back, 4 bases at V and 7 bases at J, with 27 bases in the middle. The CDR3 loop is CSVGQTPDGNLVNTQYF. Written as DNA, the CDR3 is TGCAGCGTTGGGCAAACCCCGGACGGAAACCTTGTAAATACGCAGTATTTT.

This clonotype has just one count. An end of the junction differs from the germline gene, which may be a read error. The V and J genes are TRBV6-1 and TRBJ1-5; no definite D call. The CDR3 spans 19 residues. CDR1 is MNHNS, CDR2 SASEGT, per germline. The CDR3 nucleotides are TGTGCCAGCATGGAACTGGGGAGTAGGTATGGTTATAGCCATCAGCCCCAGCATTTT. It is translated as CASMELGSRYGYSHQPQHF.

As to this clonotype: A much larger clone differs from this one at a single base, so this may be a read error. The chain has TRBV6-1 and TRBJ2-5, with D hard to call. Germline V lookup: CDR1 MNHNS, CDR2 SASEGT. The CDR3 extends over 14 amino acids. V was trimmed by 4 bases and J by 2 bases, leaving 11 bases between them. The CDR3 reads CASSVPAEQETQYF. For the CDR3, the DNA is TGTGCCAGCAGTGTTCCGGCGGAACAAGAGACCCAGTACTTC.

This clonotype was seen a few times. The chain couples TRBV7-9 to TRBJ2-2, with 11 bases matching TRBD2. CDR1 and CDR2 (germline): SEHNR, FQNEAQ (reference sequence). V shed 5 bases, J shed 2 bases, and the junction held 22 bases outside the gene matches. CDR3 size: 22 residues. The CDR3, as DNA: TGTGCCAGCAGCGCCCGCACGGCCCTGGCTGGGACTAGCGGAACAAACACCGGGGAGCTGTTTTTT. Its protein product is CASSARTALAGTSGTNTGELFF.

This clonotype came up once. At one of its ends the junction is not consistent with the germline gene, which may arise from a read error. The J gene is TRBJ2-3, the V gene TRBV7-8; D not resolved. The CDR3 spans 18 residues. In germline, CDR1 is SGHVS, CDR2 FQNEAQ. The CDR3 is CATSRKWLDLSGTDTQYF. The CDR3 nucleotides are TGTGCCACCAGCCGTAAGTGGCTAGATCTATCTGGCACAGATACGCAGTATTTT. The full variable domain, with the rest looked up from reference TRBV7-8 and TRBJ2-3, is GAGVSQSPRYKVAKRGQDVALRCDPISGHVSLFWYQQALGQGPEFLTYFQNEAQLDKSGLPSDRFFAERPEGSVSTLKIQRTQQEDSAVYLCATSRKWLDLSGTDTQYFGPGTRLTVL.

About this clonotype itself: A much bigger clone sits one base away, suggesting this may be a read error. The CDR3 region is CASSPMGTSRDEQYF. The CDR3 nucleotides read TGTGCCAGCAGCCCCATGGGGACTAGTCGCGACGAGCAGTACTTC. The chain uses TRBV14 and TRBJ2-7; 8 nucleotides align to TRBD2. Trimming removed 4 bases from V and 5 bases from J; junction bases left unmatched: 10. Per germline, CDR1 SGHDN and CDR2 FVKESK. The CDR3 has 15 residues.

Turning to this clonotype: A read error may produce the germline difference seen at one junction end. This chain uses TRBV11-2 with TRBJ2-5; TRBD2 matches 12 bases. Germline V lookup: CDR1 SGHAT, CDR2 FQNNGV. CDR3 length: 16 residues. The DNA for the CDR3 is TGTGCCAGCAGTCCGATCGGACTAGCGGGAACAGAGGCCCAGTACTTC. Protein product: CASSPIGLAGTEAQYF.

Concerning this clonotype itself: A much larger clone is a single base away; this may be a read error. The chain joins TRBV30 to TRBJ1-1; possible D gene TRBD1, 6 bases. In germline, CDR1 is GTSNPN, CDR2 SVGIG (reference sequence). This CDR3 spans 12 amino acids. V was cut by 5 bases and J by 6 bases, with 13 bases left in between. The CDR3 loop is CAWCGGLAEAFF. CDR3 in DNA: TGTGCCTGGTGTGGGGGGCTAGCTGAAGCTTTCTTT.

To note about this clonotype: This clone may be a read error of a much larger clone one base away. V and J are TRBV5-6 and TRBJ2-3; 8 nucleotides match TRBD2. The CDR3 contains 18 residues. CDR1 and CDR2 (germline): SGHDT, YYEEEE. V trimming: 3 bases; J trimming: 3 bases; junction bases outside the gene matches: 15. CDR3 nucleotide sequence: TGTGCCAGCAGCTGGGTAGGGCTTTCGGGAGGGCCAACAGATACGCAGTATTTT. Its protein is CASSWVGLSGGPTDTQYF.

Worth noting for this clonotype: It may be a read error: a sequence one base away is much more abundant. This rearrangement joins TRBV30 to TRBJ1-1; 8 bases fit TRBD1. V lost 0 bases, J lost 10 bases, and 4 bases stayed unmatched. The CDR3 loop spans 12 amino acids. CDR1 is GTSNPN, CDR2 SVGIG, per germline (reference sequence). CDR3 nucleotide sequence: TGTGCCTGGAGTGTATGGGACAGGATAGCTTTCTTT. Protein sequence: CAWSVWDRIAFF.

This clonotype came up once. A much bigger clone sits one base away, suggesting this may be a read error. The chain employs TRBV14 and TRBJ2-5, with D uncertain. The V gene's germline CDR1 is SGHDN and CDR2 FVKESK. The CDR3 sequence is 17 residues long. V was cut by 4 bases and J by 7 bases, with 25 bases left in between. The CDR3 DNA is TGTGCCAGCAGCCCCCCCTCTTGGACCGCTAGGTCAGGGACCCAGTACTTC. It encodes CASSPPSWTARSGTQYF.

This clonotype has a count of ten or more. J is TRBJ2-7 and V is TRBV6-1, with 7 positions matching TRBD1. The CDR3 runs 15 residues. Losses at the gene ends were 0 bases for V and 1 base for J; bases not matched to a gene: 3. The germline V gene encodes CDR1 MNHNS and CDR2 SASEGT. The CDR3 DNA reads as TGTGCCAGCAGTGAAGCCACAGGGGAATCCTACGAGCAGTACTTC. It translates to CASSEATGESYEQYF.